This note documents a single TCR beta chain sequence. Only a few counts were recorded for this clone. The specificity of this receptor is unknown. Base qualities are not provided; no much larger clone lies one nucleotide away. The time point label for this specimen denotes: before anti-PD-1 therapy. For bulk TCRbeta sequencing, genomic DNA was extracted from tumor biopsies or peripheral blood, and input amounts ranged from roughly 600 ng to 6,500 ng. Every patient had histologically proven advanced or metastatic basal or squamous cell carcinoma and was a poor candidate for surgical resection. Of the roughly ten patients making up the basal cell carcinoma cohort, about 8 underwent bulk tumor TCR sequencing. The immunoSEQ platform was used for deep TCRbeta sequencing. On the study's bioinformatics: Only productive rearrangements were exported from the immunoSEQ Analyzer for further analysis. Bulk TCRbeta clonotypes were assigned T cell phenotypes by matching to single-cell RNA+TCR-seq clones sharing the same TCRbeta sequence. Clone enrichment in tumor was computed as tumor frequency divided by PBMC frequency from bulk TCR sequencing. TCRs were grouped by GLIPH into specificity groups, defined as clusters of distinct TCRs likely recognizing common antigens via shared CDR3 motifs. In its TCRdb copy, this immuneACCESS table keeps in-frame sequences only and misses some clones. Where compared with another copy, unresolved V genes explain less than half of these, and the others have no known cause. The V and J calls and clone size are taken from that table; D and trimming were inferred from the DNA. The sample profile shows about 59,000 clones; about 82% of them were found once. Roughly 13% of the sample is taken by the ten largest.

The CDR3 holds 12 amino acids from the cysteine to the phenylalanine. Here the CDR3 DNA is all that survives: 36 bases in frame from base 1. Relative to germline, V is missing 4 bases and J is missing 11 bases, with 3 bases of the junction outside any gene match. CDR1 SNHLY and CDR2 FYNNEI are derived from the germline V gene. The data derive from a study of T cells in tumors after PD-1 blockade (dated by TCRdb to between 2018 and 2021). Describing the broader study: Prior checkpoint blockade, systemic immunosuppressant use, and recent radiotherapy or other anti-cancer therapy within 4 weeks were grounds for patient exclusion. Patients were treated with either pembrolizumab 200 mg every 3 weeks or cemiplimab 350 mg every 2 weeks. A subset of patients also received ongoing daily vismodegib 150 mg during anti-PD-1 treatment. On average, peripheral blood samples had more than 90,000 TCR templates (range roughly 22,000-260,000) and 36,536 unique clonotypes. Using site-matched tumors from BCC or SCC patients sampled before and after anti-PD-1 therapy, the study carried out paired single-cell RNA and TCR sequencing. To compare clonotypes in blood versus tumor, bulk TCR sequencing was run on 10 peripheral blood samples drawn from 4 or 5 patients. RECIST version 1.1 was used to evaluate clinical response. Paper-wide results and their limitations: The source of novel T cell clones was not identified and could include lymphoid organs or rare unexpanded clones within the tumor or its periphery. About two fifths of TCR clonotypes from the tumor were detected in blood, and certain novel exhausted tumor clones were present in blood collected before treatment, which suggests recruitment from the periphery.

The sequences come from PBMCs, collected before anti-PD-1 treatment. Here the chain combines TRBV2 and TRBJ1-1, and 11 junction bases match TRBD1. This receptor was identified in a human donor with basal cell carcinoma. The CDR3 sequence is CASSGDRGNAFF. In nucleotide form, the sequence is TGTGCCAGCAGTGGGGACAGGGGGAACGCTTTCTTT. The reference TRBV2 and TRBJ1-1 proteins fill in what lies around the CDR3, so the full variable domain reads EPEVTQTPSHQVTQMGQEVILRCVPISNHLYFYWYRQILGQKVEFLVSFYNNEISEKSEIFDDQFSVERPDGSNFTLKIRSTKLEDSAMYFCASSGDRGNAFFGQGTRLTVV.